One and the same sample provided the 13 T cell receptor beta chains below, sequenced in a study of identifying expanded T cells in peripheral blood. The protocol was immunoSEQ multiplex PCR, while the TCRdb copy is restricted to in-frame clones and leaves out a portion. The data show 70,000 to 95,000 clones, with roughly 89% seen just once and 7% to 7.5% held by the top ten. Input material: blood. The origin of the receptors is a person aged 18 to 69 in good health.

This sequence joins TRBV11-1 and TRBJ1-2; TRBD1 aligns across 7 bases. Germline loops: CDR1 SGHAT, CDR2 FQDESV (reference sequence). CDR3 length: 14 amino acids. Germline trimming cut 5 bases from V and 4 bases from J; bases unmatched to any gene: 7. CDR3 in amino acids: CASSLRDSLYGYTF. The CDR3 coding sequence is TGTGCCAGCAGCCTTCGGGACAGCCTCTATGGCTACACCTTC.

This rearrangement joins TRBV30 to TRBJ2-7, with D possibly being TRBD1 (5 bases). Trimming removed 8 bases from V and 0 bases from J, with 11 bases in between. The CDR3 has 12 amino acids. Germline CDR1 and CDR2: GTSNPN and SVGIG (reference sequence). The CDR3: CATQGVSYEQYF. CDR3 DNA: TGTGCCACACAAGGGGTCTCCTACGAGCAGTACTTC.

The V gene is TRBV6-6, the J gene TRBJ1-2; no firm D call. CDR1 is MNHNY, CDR2 SVGAGI, per germline (reference sequence). The CDR3 runs 13 residues. V was clipped by 2 bases and J by 3 bases, with 7 bases between them. CDR3: CASSYGLDYGYTF. CDR3 nucleotides: TGTGCCAGCAGTTACGGCCTGGACTATGGCTACACCTTC.

The V call is TRBV7-9, the J call TRBJ1-2, with a tentative D call TRBD1 (6 bases). Germline V lookup: CDR1 SEHNR, CDR2 FQNEAQ (reference sequence). Trimming removed 7 bases at V and 0 bases at J, with 21 bases between. The CDR3 contains 17 residues. The CDR3 sequence is CASTLGAGSLANYGYTF. The CDR3 nucleotides read TGTGCCAGCACCCTGGGGGCAGGGTCCTTAGCTAACTATGGCTACACCTTC. The variable domain in full, completed from reference TRBV7-9 and TRBJ1-2, reads DTGVSQNPRHKITKRGQNVTFRCDPISEHNRLYWYRQTLGQGPEFLTYFQNEAQLEKSRLLSDRFSAERPKGSFSTLEIQRTEQGDSAMYLCASTLGAGSLANYGYTFGSGTRLTVV.

The chain carries TRBV27 and TRBJ1-2; D is unresolved. V lost 5 bases and J 7 bases, leaving 14 bases between the germline ends. The germline gives CDR1 MNHEY, CDR2 SMNVEV (reference sequence). This CDR3 is 13 amino acids long. CDR3 region: CASSPTLKAGYTF. The CDR3 coding sequence is TGTGCCAGCAGTCCAACCCTCAAGGCTGGCTACACCTTC.

This chain uses TRBV15 with TRBJ2-1; TRBD2 matches at 13 bases. This CDR3 is 20 amino acids long. Germline V gene sequence: CDR1 LNHNV, CDR2 YYDKDF (reference sequence). The ends lost 0 bases at V and 0 bases at J; junction bases unmatched: 8. DNA of the CDR3: TGTGCCACCAGCAGAGATCGACCCGGGACTAGCGGGATCTCCTACAATGAGCAGTTCTTC. It codes for CATSRDRPGTSGISYNEQFF.

This rearrangement joins TRBV13 to TRBJ2-1, with D perhaps TRBD1 (5 bases). The germline CDR1 and CDR2 sequences are PRHDT and FYEKMQ (reference sequence). Trimming took off 4 bases at V and 7 bases at J, with 11 bases between the two ends. CDR3 length equals 13 residues. DNA for the CDR3: TGTGCCAGCAGCTACTCGACAGTAAATGAGCAGTTCTTC. Translation: CASSYSTVNEQFF.

The chain recombines TRBV11-2 with TRBJ2-7; D is possibly TRBD1 (6 bases). Germline V gene sequence: CDR1 SGHAT, CDR2 FQNNGV. The CDR3 loop spans 16 amino acids. The germline V and J ends were trimmed by 1 base and 3 bases, with 16 bases remaining between them. The CDR3 nucleotides are TGTGCCAGCAGCTTAGTTGGACAGTCAAGGCACTACGAGCAGTACTTC. Translated: CASSLVGQSRHYEQYF.

In its sample, this clone was seen once. V gene TRBV5-1 combines with J gene TRBJ1-1; no reliable D call. V lost 1 base and J 1 base, leaving 8 bases between the germline ends. The CDR3 loop spans 14 amino acids. The germline V gene encodes CDR1 SGHRS and CDR2 YFSETQ. In DNA, the CDR3 is TGCGCCAGCAGCTTGACAGAGCCGAACACTGAAGCTTTCTTT. Translated, it gives CASSLTEPNTEAFF.

The chain is built from TRBV4-1 and TRBJ2-5, with a possible D match to TRBD2 (6 bases). Per the germline V gene, CDR1 is MGHRA and CDR2 is YSYEKL. The CDR3 extends over 16 amino acids. V gave up 1 base and J gave up 4 bases, with 16 bases separating them. Here the CDR3 DNA reads TGCGCCAGCAGCCAAGGCCAGCGGGCCAACCCAGAGACCCAGTACTTC. It is translated as CASSQGQRANPETQYF.

The table lists this clone with a count of one. The chain combines TRBV7-9 with TRBJ2-7; 16 bases agree with TRBD2. This CDR3 comprises 17 residues. CDR1 is SEHNR, CDR2 FQNEAQ, per germline (reference sequence). The ends lost 1 base at V and 9 bases at J; junction bases unmatched: 9. The CDR3 region has the DNA TGTGCCAGCAGCTTAGATGTGGGACTAGCGGGAGGGGTGACGCAGTACTTC. It encodes CASSLDVGLAGGVTQYF. The variable domain in full, with the rest retrieved from reference TRBV7-9 and TRBJ2-7, is DTGVSQNPRHKITKRGQNVTFRCDPISEHNRLYWYRQTLGQGPEFLTYFQNEAQLEKSRLLSDRFSAERPKGSFSTLEIQRTEQGDSAMYLCASSLDVGLAGGVTQYFGPGTRLTVT.

The rearrangement joins TRBV7-9 to TRBJ2-3; TRBD1 might be the D (6 bases). CDR3 length equals 16 residues. CDR1 and CDR2 from the germline V gene are SEHNR and FQNEAQ (reference sequence). The V end was cut by 5 bases, the J end by 4 bases, with 19 bases between. The CDR3, as DNA: TGTGCCAGCAGCCGCGCCGGACAGCGAACCTCAGATACGCAGTATTTT. Translation: CASSRAGQRTSDTQYF.

This rearrangement joins TRBV7-3 to TRBJ2-3, with 10 bases identical to TRBD2. The V gene end was trimmed by 0 bases and the J gene end by 1 base; junction bases not matched to a gene: 4. Germline V CDR1 and CDR2: SGHTA, FQGTGA. CDR3 size: 17 residues. For the CDR3, the DNA is TGTGCCAGCAGCTTAACTAGCGGGAGGTCGGGCACAGATACGCAGTATTTT. Translating it yields CASSLTSGRSGTDTQYF. Supplemented by reference TRBV7-3 and TRBJ2-3, the full variable domain reads GAGVSQTPSNKVTEKGKYVELRCDPISGHTALYWYRQSLGQGPEFLIYFQGTGAADDSGLPNDRFFAVRPEGSVSTLKIQRTERGDSAVYLCASSLTSGRSGTDTQYFGPGTRLTVL.